This T cell receptor beta chain emerged from a study of patients and donors after allogeneic stem cell transplantation. This clonotype was found once. This CDR3 contains 14 residues. Germline lookup yields CDR1 SNHLY and CDR2 FYNNEI. V shed 3 bases, J shed 3 bases, and the junction held 1 base outside the gene matches. From the RT-PCR reads, TCRdb called clonotypes with MiXCR, one entry per CDR3 protein. The data hold over 150,000 distinct CDR3 sequences, with around two fifths observed a single time. The receptor was derived from a human donor who was either an allogeneic HSCT recipient or a stem cell or donor lymphocyte infusion donor (not recorded which). It is not recorded whose cells these are; they may come from a transplant donor. The sequencing sample was made of blood, either unsorted or a sorted T cell fraction (not recorded which). This sequence joins TRBV2 and TRBJ2-3; TRBD1 agrees at 9 bases. CDR3 loop: CASSEDRGTDTQYF. The DNA for the CDR3 is TGTGCCAGCAGTGAGGACAGGGGAACAGATACGCAGTATTTT.